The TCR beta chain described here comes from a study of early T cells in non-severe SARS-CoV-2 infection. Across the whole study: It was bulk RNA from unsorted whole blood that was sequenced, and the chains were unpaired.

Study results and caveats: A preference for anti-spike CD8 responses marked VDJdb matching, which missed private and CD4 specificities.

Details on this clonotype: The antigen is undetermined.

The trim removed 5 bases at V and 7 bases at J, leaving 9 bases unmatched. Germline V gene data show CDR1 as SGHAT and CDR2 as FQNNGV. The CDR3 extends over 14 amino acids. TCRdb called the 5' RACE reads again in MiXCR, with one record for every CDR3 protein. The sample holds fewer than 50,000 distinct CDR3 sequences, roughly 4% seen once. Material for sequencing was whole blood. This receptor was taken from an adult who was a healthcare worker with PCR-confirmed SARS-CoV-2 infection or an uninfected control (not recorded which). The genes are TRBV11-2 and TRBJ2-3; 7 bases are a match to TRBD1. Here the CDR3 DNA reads TGTGCCAGCAGCCAGACAGGGACCGGGAATACGCAGTATTTT. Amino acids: CASSQTGTGNTQYF.